A selection of T cell receptor beta chains follows, all from one sample in a study of T cell responses to AZD1222 COVID-19 vaccine. Assay: immunoSEQ multiplex PCR; the TCRdb copy retains only in-frame clones and omits some. The sample lists under 200,000 clones; approximately 90% were seen once. Here the sequenced sample was peripheral blood, taken on day 0 of AZD1222 vaccination. The receptors derive from an adult in good health. Both conserved end residues are part of each CDR3. A D gene is named only where the DNA matches it firmly. A row's size may be missing; if present it is once, few, many or a size class.

CDR3: CASMDRNNQPQHF; DNA: TGTGCCAGCATGGACAGGAACAATCAGCCCCAGCATTTT; V: TRBV6-6; D: TRBD1; length: 13; size: -; J: TRBJ1-5
CDR3: CAISESSFFSATEAFF; DNA: TGTGCCATCAGTGAGTCCAGCTTCTTTAGTGCCACTGAAGCTTTCTTT; V: TRBV10-3; D: -; length: 16; size: -; J: TRBJ1-1
CDR3: CASSQDNYNEQFF; DNA: TGTGCCAGCAGCCAAGATAATTACAATGAGCAGTTCTTC; V: TRBV14; D: -; length: 13; size: -; J: TRBJ2-1
CDR3: CASSLARAAYGYTF; DNA: TGTGCCAGCAGCTTAGCCAGGGCGGCCTATGGCTACACCTTC; V: TRBV7-9; D: -; length: 14; size: -; J: TRBJ1-2
CDR3: CASAPGGTGWTQYF; DNA: TGTGCCAGCGCCCCTGGGGGGACCGGGTGGACCCAGTACTTC; V: TRBV7-9; D: -; length: 14; size: -; J: TRBJ2-5
CDR3: CASSLTWLSPQHF; DNA: TGCGCCAGCAGCTTGACGTGGCTCTCGCCCCAGCATTTT; V: TRBV5-1; D: -; length: 13; size: -; J: TRBJ1-5
CDR3: CSVKRGSMANYGYTF; DNA: TGCAGCGTTAAGCGGGGAAGTATGGCTAACTATGGCTACACCTTC; V: TRBV29-1; D: -; length: 15; size: few; J: TRBJ1-2
CDR3: CAAGMGTDTQYF; DNA: TGTGCCGCGGGTATGGGCACAGATACGCAGTATTTT; V: TRBV19; D: -; length: 12; size: -; J: TRBJ2-3
CDR3: CASSLGGGTEAFF; DNA: TGCGCCAGCAGCTTAGGGGGCGGCACTGAAGCTTTCTTT; V: TRBV5-1; D: TRBD1; length: 13; size: few; J: TRBJ1-1
CDR3: CASGPSGEQYF; DNA: TGTGCCAGCGGACCCTCTGGAGAGCAGTACTTC; V: TRBV5-5; D: -; length: 11; size: once; J: TRBJ2-7
CDR3: CASRAAEGTDTQYF; DNA: TGTGCCAGCCGTGCGGCGGAGGGCACAGATACGCAGTATTTT; V: TRBV3-1/TRBV3-2; D: -; length: 14; size: -; J: TRBJ2-3
CDR3: CASSLSRYTEAFF; DNA: TGTGCCAGCAGTTTAAGCAGATACACTGAAGCTTTCTTT; V: TRBV27; D: -; length: 13; size: -; J: TRBJ1-1
CDR3: CASGVKREYEQYF; DNA: TGTGCCAGCGGAGTTAAGCGGGAGTACGAGCAGTACTTC; V: TRBV11-3; D: TRBD2; length: 13; size: -; J: TRBJ2-7
CDR3: CASSPSGGASETQYF; DNA: TGTGCCAGCAGCCCAAGCGGGGGGGCCTCCGAGACCCAGTACTTC; V: TRBV7-3; D: TRBD2; length: 15; size: -; J: TRBJ2-5